This passage covers 20 T cell receptor beta chains from one sample sequenced in a study of shared clonotypes between healthy human individuals. Here immunoSEQ multiplex PCR was the method, and the copy in TCRdb shows in-frame clones only, minus some. The table has around 720,000 clones, more than 70% seen once. The sample consisted of memory CD4+ T cells sorted from blood. Subset meaning: CD45RA-negative fraction. The receptors stem from a woman in her thirties in good health.

This clone was picked up a small number of times. The chain joins TRBV5-1 to TRBJ2-1; the D is unclear. Germline lookup yields CDR1 SGHRS and CDR2 YFSETQ. CDR3 length equals 16 residues. Trimming left V 4 bases short and J 0 bases short, with 14 bases between. The CDR3 reads CASSRTTLSSYNEQFF. The CDR3 nucleotides are TGCGCCAGCAGCCGTACGACACTTAGCTCCTACAATGAGCAGTTCTTC.

This clone has a handful of counts. The chain has TRBV28 and TRBJ1-5; TRBD1 matches 7 bases. V shed 6 bases and J 0 bases; nucleotides not matched to a gene: 14. The CDR3 runs to 18 residues. The V gene's germline CDR1 is MDHEN and CDR2 SYDVKM. In DNA form, the CDR3 reads TGTGCCAGCAGCCGCACAGGGGTAAGGGGTCATAGCAATCAGCCCCAGCATTTT. This translates into CASSRTGVRGHSNQPQHF.

There are a few counts of this clone. The V call is TRBV6-5, the J call TRBJ2-7; tentatively, D is TRBD1 (6 bases). The CDR3 is made up of 15 amino acids. Germline loops: CDR1 MNHEY, CDR2 SVGAGI. V shed 5 bases and J shed 2 bases, with 16 bases lying between them. The CDR3 region has the DNA TGTGCCAGCAGTCTTACCCAGGGGTATACCTACGAGCAGTACTTC. Translating gives CASSLTQGYTYEQYF.

The chain combines TRBV6-4 with TRBJ2-7, with 10 bases fitting TRBD1. The CDR3 runs 16 residues. In germline, CDR1 is MRHNA, CDR2 SNTAGT. After removal of 4 bases from V and 5 bases from J, the junction contained 11 bases not matched to a gene. CDR3 protein: CASSASPGQGTDEQYF. The CDR3 bases are TGTGCCAGCAGTGCATCACCGGGACAGGGGACGGACGAGCAGTACTTC.

Concerning this clone itself: In the same sample, other DNA sequences code for this CDR3. The gene calls are TRBV18 and TRBJ2-7; 10 bases fit TRBD1. Germline V CDR1 and CDR2: KGHSH, LQKENI. V shed 4 bases, J shed 4 bases, and the junction held 1 base outside the gene matches. CDR3 length: 13 residues. The CDR3 protein is CASSLDRGYEQYF. CDR3 bases: TGTGCCAGCTCACTGGACAGGGGGTACGAGCAGTACTTC.

The rearrangement uses TRBV6-5 and TRBJ2-3; 7 nucleotides align to TRBD2. The CDR3 loop spans 15 amino acids. Germline CDR1 is MNHEY and CDR2 is SVGAGI. After removal of 2 bases from V and 0 bases from J, the junction contained 2 bases not matched to a gene. CDR3 nucleotide sequence: TGTGCCAGCAGTTACGGGGGGGGGAGCACAGATACGCAGTATTTT. Its translation: CASSYGGGSTDTQYF.

The J gene is TRBJ1-1, the V gene TRBV11-3; no reliable D call. Germline values: CDR1 SGHNT, CDR2 YENEEA. This CDR3 is built from 13 residues. Trimming shortened V by 3 bases and J by 3 bases, and 8 bases separated the two germline ends. This CDR3 is CASSFAGDTEAFF. The DNA for the CDR3 is TGTGCCAGCAGCTTTGCCGGGGACACTGAAGCTTTCTTT.

This clone was recorded a few times. This chain joins TRBV27 and TRBJ2-7; 9 bases align to TRBD2. The CDR3 contains 13 residues. The V gene's germline CDR1 is MNHEY and CDR2 SMNVEV (reference sequence). V gave up 6 bases and J gave up 6 bases; unmatched junction bases: 6. The CDR3 DNA reads as TGTGCCAGCAGGGGACTAGCTAGGCTCGAGCAGTACTTC. Translation: CASRGLARLEQYF.

The genes are TRBV25-1 and TRBJ2-3; 7 bases match TRBD1. The CDR3 runs to 16 residues. The V gene's germline CDR1 is MGHDK and CDR2 SYGVNS. V gave up 4 bases and J gave up 8 bases; unmatched junction bases: 15. The DNA for the CDR3 is TGTGCCAGCAGTGGAATAGGGACAGCGTTTTTCGCTACGCAGTATTTT. It encodes CASSGIGTAFFATQYF.

The chain is built from TRBV5-1 and TRBJ2-7, with TRBD2 identical over 7 bases. The CDR3 is 14 amino acids. Germline loops: CDR1 SGHRS, CDR2 YFSETQ. V shed 0 bases, J shed 3 bases, and the junction held 3 bases outside the gene matches. The CDR3 bases are TGCGCCAGCAGCTTGGGAGGGAGGGACTACGAGCAGTACTTC. It translates to CASSLGGRDYEQYF.

As regards this clone: The same CDR3 also results from other DNA sequences found in this sample. V and J are TRBV5-4 and TRBJ2-7; D may be TRBD1 (5 bases). With 2 bases removed from V and 4 bases from J, the gap between germline ends came to 7 bases. The CDR3 has 12 amino acids. Germline V lookup: CDR1 SGHNT, CDR2 YYREEE (reference sequence). The CDR3 is CASSFPGYEQYF. The CDR3 DNA is TGTGCCAGCAGCTTTCCAGGGTACGAGCAGTACTTC. The entire variable domain, with the rest obtained from reference TRBV5-4 and TRBJ2-7, is as follows: ETGVTQSPTHLIKTRGQQVTLRCSSQSGHNTVSWYQQALGQGPQFIFQYYREEENGRGNFPPRFSGLQFPNYSSELNVNALELDDSALYLCASSFPGYEQYFGPGTRLTVT.

The V and J genes are TRBV7-8 and TRBJ1-5; D uncertain. The germline V gene has CDR1 SGHVS and CDR2 FQNEAQ. This CDR3 contains 13 residues. With 5 bases removed from V and 5 bases from J, the gap between germline ends came to 10 bases. The CDR3: CASSLGVDQPQHF. The CDR3, as DNA: TGTGCCAGCAGCCTAGGTGTCGATCAGCCCCAGCATTTT.

This clone was picked up a small number of times. This specimen includes other DNA sequences encoding the same CDR3. This chain uses TRBV20-1 with TRBJ2-7, with D uncertain. CDR1 is DFQATT, CDR2 SNEGSKA, per germline (reference sequence). Trimming left V 3 bases short and J 4 bases short, with 7 bases between. CDR3 size: 11 residues. CDR3 sequence (DNA): TGCAGTGCTAGGGGTGCTTACGAGCAGTACTTC. This translates into CSARGAYEQYF.

J is TRBJ2-5 and V is TRBV28; D is possibly TRBD2 (6 bases). The J call is in doubt because the DNA end fits TRBJ2-7 better. Germline CDR1 and CDR2: MDHEN and SYDVKM. There are 14 residues in the CDR3. CDR3 sequence (DNA): TGTGCCAGCAGAACAGAGCGGGTAGCCTACGAGCAGTACTTC. Translated: CASRTERVAYEQYF.

J is TRBJ1-5 and V is TRBV6-1; no reliable D call. CDR1 is MNHNS and CDR2 is SASEGT in the germline V gene. V shed 7 bases and J shed 5 bases, with 12 bases lying between them. This CDR3 has 13 amino acids. As DNA, the CDR3 is TGTGCCAGCACGGTGGTTCGGGATCAGCCCCAGCATTTT. Its translation is CASTVVRDQPQHF.

V gene TRBV13 combines with J gene TRBJ2-5, with TRBD1 matching over 8 bases. Per germline, CDR1 PRHDT and CDR2 FYEKMQ (reference sequence). This CDR3 region has 14 residues. The J segment lost 1 base and the V segment lost 4 bases, leaving 2 bases of the junction unmatched. This CDR3 reads CASSYRGVQETQYF. The CDR3 coding sequence is TGTGCCAGCAGCTACAGGGGGGTCCAAGAGACCCAGTACTTC.

In nucleotides, the CDR3 is TGTGCCAGCAGGAACGTCAGACAGGGCACAGATACGCAGTATTTT. It translates to CASRNVRQGTDTQYF. The chain recombines TRBV6-6 with TRBJ2-3, with D perhaps TRBD1 (6 bases). Deletions cut 6 bases from V and 1 base from J, with 14 bases between. The CDR3 is 15 residues long. The germline gives CDR1 MNHNY, CDR2 SVGAGI (reference sequence).

This clone turned up a few times. The chain links TRBV10-3 to TRBJ2-7, with TRBD2 identical over 11 bases. The CDR3 totals 15 residues. Per germline, CDR1 ENHRY and CDR2 SYGVKD. V lost 6 bases to trimming and J lost 0 bases; unmatched junction nucleotides: 4. The CDR3 sequence is CAISTSGSSSYEQYF. CDR3 bases: TGTGCCATCAGCACTAGCGGGAGTTCCTCCTACGAGCAGTACTTC.

The V gene is TRBV15, the J gene TRBJ1-1, with D unresolved. CDR1 and CDR2 (germline): LNHNV, YYDKDF (reference sequence). There are 17 residues in the CDR3. The V gene lost 1 base and the J gene lost 1 base, with 16 bases spanning the gap. The CDR3 DNA is TGTGCCACCAGCAGAGTAAGGCAATTGGAGGGGAACACTGAAGCTTTCTTT. This encodes CATSRVRQLEGNTEAFF.

The chain combines TRBV19 with TRBJ1-5; 7 nucleotides align to TRBD1. Looked up from germline, CDR1 is LNHDA and CDR2 is SQIVND (reference sequence). The CDR3 length is 14 residues. V trimming: 5 bases; J trimming: 4 bases; junction bases outside the gene matches: 5. CDR3 nucleotides: TGTGCCAGTAGTGATATACAGGGGAATCAGCCCCAGCATTTT. Amino acid sequence: CASSDIQGNQPQHF.